This T cell receptor (beta chain) was observed in a study of T-cell memory formation after mild COVID-19. Trimming removed 5 bases from V and 2 bases from J; junction bases left unmatched: 9. The CDR3 loop spans 16 amino acids. Germline-derived CDR1 and CDR2 are SEHNR and FQNEAQ (reference sequence). As to this clonotype: Its antigen is still unknown.

TCRdb passed the 5' RACE reads through MiXCR, listing each CDR3 protein once. The sample lists more than 250,000 distinct CDR3 sequences, about 20% occurring once. General observations from the study: Among contracting clones, CD4+ were mainly CM/EM and CD8+ enriched in EMRA. Clones contracting day 15 to 85 were balanced CD4/CD8; later expanders leaned CD4+.

The chain has TRBV7-9 and TRBJ2-3; 8 positions match TRBD2. The sequence was collected from a man between 18 and 35 years old who had mild COVID-19 (a few samples of this study predate the infection). Cell type and time point are not known. The specimen was PBMCs or a T cell subset sorted from them (not recorded which). The CDR3 DNA follows: TGTGCCAGCAGCGTAGGAGCGGGGGAACACACAGATACGCAGTATTTT. Its protein product is CASSVGAGEHTDTQYF.